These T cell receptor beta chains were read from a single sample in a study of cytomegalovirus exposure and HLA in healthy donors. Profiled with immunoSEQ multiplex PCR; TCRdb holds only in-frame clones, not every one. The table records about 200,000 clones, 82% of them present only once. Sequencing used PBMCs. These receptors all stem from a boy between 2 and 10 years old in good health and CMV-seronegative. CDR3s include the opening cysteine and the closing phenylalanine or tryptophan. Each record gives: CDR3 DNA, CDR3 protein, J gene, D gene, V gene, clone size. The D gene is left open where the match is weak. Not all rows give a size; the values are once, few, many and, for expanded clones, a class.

CDR3nt: TGCAGCGTTGTTAACAGGGCCCCTGAGACCCAGTACTTC
CDR3aa: CSVVNRAPETQYF
j_gene: TRBJ2-5
d_gene: NA
v_gene: TRBV29-1
abundance: few

CDR3nt: TGTGCCAGCATCCAGAGAGGGACAGGGGGCTTGACAGATACGCAGTATTTT
CDR3aa: CASIQRGTGGLTDTQYF
j_gene: TRBJ2-3
d_gene: TRBD1
v_gene: TRBV13
abundance: NA

CDR3nt: TGTGCCAGCAGCCAAGTAGTAGCCAAAAACATTCAGTACTTC
CDR3aa: CASSQVVAKNIQYF
j_gene: TRBJ2-4
d_gene: NA
v_gene: TRBV4-2
abundance: NA

CDR3nt: TGCGCCAGCAGCATACGAGGAGGATTGGGGGCCAACGTCCTGACTTTC
CDR3aa: CASSIRGGLGANVLTF
j_gene: TRBJ2-6
d_gene: NA
v_gene: TRBV5-1
abundance: NA

CDR3nt: TGTGCCAGCAGCTCGCAGGCGATGAGCTCTGGGGCCAACGTCCTGACTTTC
CDR3aa: CASSSQAMSSGANVLTF
j_gene: TRBJ2-6
d_gene: NA
v_gene: TRBV7-3
abundance: NA

CDR3nt: TGTGCCATCAGCCTAGCGGGGGGGCTTGGAGATACGCAGTATTTT
CDR3aa: CAISLAGGLGDTQYF
j_gene: TRBJ2-3
d_gene: TRBD2
v_gene: TRBV10-3
abundance: NA

CDR3nt: TGTGCCTGTCAGCGGGAGACTAGTTCCGGGGAGCTGTTTTTT
CDR3aa: CACQRETSSGELFF
j_gene: TRBJ2-2
d_gene: TRBD2
v_gene: TRBV19
abundance: once

CDR3nt: TGTGCCAGCAGCTCAGGACTAGCGGGGGGGCTTGAAGATACGCAGTATTTT
CDR3aa: CASSSGLAGGLEDTQYF
j_gene: TRBJ2-3
d_gene: TRBD2
v_gene: TRBV5-4
abundance: NA

CDR3nt: TGTGCCAGCAGTGAATTAAGGGGGCAGGGCTACACCTTC
CDR3aa: CASSELRGQGYTF
j_gene: TRBJ1-2
d_gene: TRBD1
v_gene: TRBV6-1
abundance: NA

CDR3nt: TGCGCCAGCAGCCAAGGGGGGGTGAACACTGAAGCTTTCTTT
CDR3aa: CASSQGGVNTEAFF
j_gene: TRBJ1-1
d_gene: NA
v_gene: TRBV4-3
abundance: few

CDR3nt: TGTGCCAGCAGCTTAGCAGGGGGATTGCAGTATTTT
CDR3aa: CASSLAGGLQYF
j_gene: TRBJ2-3
d_gene: NA
v_gene: TRBV7-9
abundance: NA

CDR3nt: TGTGCCAGCAGCTTAGGCGGGACAGATCAAGAGACCCAGTACTTC
CDR3aa: CASSLGGTDQETQYF
j_gene: TRBJ2-5
d_gene: NA
v_gene: TRBV11-3
abundance: NA

CDR3nt: TGTGCCAGTAGTATGCACAGAGAGAACACTGAAGCTTTCTTT
CDR3aa: CASSMHRENTEAFF
j_gene: TRBJ1-1
d_gene: NA
v_gene: TRBV19
abundance: NA

CDR3nt: TGTGCCAGCAGCCCAGGACAGGTCGGGACTGAAGCTTTCTTT
CDR3aa: CASSPGQVGTEAFF
j_gene: TRBJ1-1
d_gene: TRBD1
v_gene: TRBV5-6
abundance: NA

CDR3nt: TGCGCCAGCAGCCGCGGACAGGGAGGCTCCTACGAGCAGTACTTC
CDR3aa: CASSRGQGGSYEQYF
j_gene: TRBJ2-7
d_gene: TRBD1
v_gene: TRBV4-3
abundance: NA

CDR3nt: TGTGCCAGCAGTTTGGGGACTAGCGGGGGGACGGACACCGGGGAGCTGTTTTTT
CDR3aa: CASSLGTSGGTDTGELFF
j_gene: TRBJ2-2
d_gene: TRBD2
v_gene: TRBV27
abundance: NA

CDR3nt: TGTGCCAGCTCAACTAGGGGACAGGGGGCCGAGCAGTACTTC
CDR3aa: CASSTRGQGAEQYF
j_gene: TRBJ2-7
d_gene: TRBD1
v_gene: TRBV18
abundance: NA

CDR3nt: TGTGCCAGCAGCTTTCCGGGACAGGGTTTTTATAGCAATCAGCCCCAGCATTTT
CDR3aa: CASSFPGQGFYSNQPQHF
j_gene: TRBJ1-5
d_gene: TRBD1
v_gene: TRBV5-7
abundance: NA

CDR3nt: TGTGCCAGCAGCGTGACGGGGTATAGCAATCAGCCCCAGCATTTT
CDR3aa: CASSVTGYSNQPQHF
j_gene: TRBJ1-5
d_gene: NA
v_gene: TRBV7-2
abundance: NA

CDR3nt: TGTGCCAGCAGCCCCCGCGCGGGGGGGCCGGCTAGCACAGATACGCAGTATTTT
CDR3aa: CASSPRAGGPASTDTQYF
j_gene: TRBJ2-3
d_gene: TRBD2
v_gene: TRBV7-2
abundance: NA

CDR3nt: TGTGCCAGCAGCCACCTGGCGGGTCGTGGAAACACCATATATTTT
CDR3aa: CASSHLAGRGNTIYF
j_gene: TRBJ1-3
d_gene: NA
v_gene: TRBV7-9
abundance: NA

CDR3nt: TGTGCCAGCAGCGACCGGGTTGGCACAGATACGCAGTATTTT
CDR3aa: CASSDRVGTDTQYF
j_gene: TRBJ2-3
d_gene: NA
v_gene: TRBV9
abundance: NA

CDR3nt: TGTGCCAGCAGCTTGCGGGGGTACACCGGGGAGCTGTTTTTT
CDR3aa: CASSLRGYTGELFF
j_gene: TRBJ2-2
d_gene: NA
v_gene: TRBV5-5
abundance: NA

CDR3nt: TGTGCCAGCAAGAAGGGGGTGGTCCAACCCGGGGGCTACACCTTC
CDR3aa: CASKKGVVQPGGYTF
j_gene: TRBJ1-2
d_gene: NA
v_gene: TRBV2
abundance: NA

CDR3nt: TGTGCCAGCAGTGAAGCTGGTGAGGACATCACCGACGAGCAGTACTTC
CDR3aa: CASSEAGEDITDEQYF
j_gene: TRBJ2-7
d_gene: NA
v_gene: TRBV6-1
abundance: once

CDR3nt: TGTGCCAGCTCACCGCGGACAGGGGAAGGCTACACCTTC
CDR3aa: CASSPRTGEGYTF
j_gene: TRBJ1-2
d_gene: TRBD1
v_gene: TRBV18
abundance: NA

CDR3nt: TGTGCCAGCACGGCGCGTCTAGCTGAAAATGAAAAACTGTTTTTT
CDR3aa: CASTARLAENEKLFF
j_gene: TRBJ1-4
d_gene: NA
v_gene: TRBV6-4
abundance: NA

CDR3nt: TGCAGCGTTAGACAGGGGCACGGGTACGAGCAGTACTTC
CDR3aa: CSVRQGHGYEQYF
j_gene: TRBJ2-7
d_gene: TRBD1
v_gene: TRBV29-1
abundance: once

CDR3nt: TGTGCCAGCAGTCGACAGGGAGCGAACACCGGGGAGCTGTTTTTT
CDR3aa: CASSRQGANTGELFF
j_gene: TRBJ2-2
d_gene: TRBD1
v_gene: TRBV6-5
abundance: NA

CDR3nt: TGTGCCAGCAGCCGTGGACTGTCTAGCTACACCTTC
CDR3aa: CASSRGLSSYTF
j_gene: TRBJ1-2
d_gene: NA
v_gene: TRBV7-2
abundance: NA

CDR3nt: TGTGCCAGCAGTACCTCGCGGGGGTGGTCCTACGAGCAGTACTTC
CDR3aa: CASSTSRGWSYEQYF
j_gene: TRBJ2-7
d_gene: TRBD2
v_gene: TRBV6-6
abundance: NA

CDR3nt: TGTGCCAGCAGCTTAGCTGCGGGGTACGGAAACACCATATATTTT
CDR3aa: CASSLAAGYGNTIYF
j_gene: TRBJ1-3
d_gene: NA
v_gene: TRBV7-2
abundance: NA

CDR3nt: TGTGCCAGCAGCCCGACTAGCGGGGGGGCACAGAACGAGCAGTACTTC
CDR3aa: CASSPTSGGAQNEQYF
j_gene: TRBJ2-7
d_gene: TRBD2
v_gene: TRBV7-2
abundance: NA

CDR3nt: TGTGCCTGCCGCGGGGCGGGGACCAAACTCTCTGGAAACACCATATATTTT
CDR3aa: CACRGAGTKLSGNTIYF
j_gene: TRBJ1-3
d_gene: NA
v_gene: TRBV30
abundance: once

CDR3nt: TGTGCCAGCAGGCCTGATGCAGAAGAGACCCAGTACTTC
CDR3aa: CASRPDAEETQYF
j_gene: TRBJ2-5
d_gene: NA
v_gene: TRBV27
abundance: NA

CDR3nt: TGTGCCACCAGTTCAGGGTACACACCCTATGGCTACACCTTC
CDR3aa: CATSSGYTPYGYTF
j_gene: TRBJ1-2
d_gene: NA
v_gene: TRBV15
abundance: few

CDR3nt: TGTGCCACCAAAGGGGAGGGGAATCAGCCCCAGCATTTT
CDR3aa: CATKGEGNQPQHF
j_gene: TRBJ1-5
d_gene: NA
v_gene: TRBV27
abundance: NA

CDR3nt: TGTGCCAGCAGCTTAAGCCAGCCAGGCTATGGCTACACCTTC
CDR3aa: CASSLSQPGYGYTF
j_gene: TRBJ1-2
d_gene: NA
v_gene: TRBV11-2
abundance: few

CDR3nt: TGTGCCAGCAGCTTAAGGAGGGGCGGCTCCTACGAGCAGTACTTC
CDR3aa: CASSLRRGGSYEQYF
j_gene: TRBJ2-7
d_gene: NA
v_gene: TRBV7-2
abundance: few

CDR3nt: TGCGCCAGCAGCTTGGGACTAGCGGGGGGCCCCCTCTACGAGCAGTACTTC
CDR3aa: CASSLGLAGGPLYEQYF
j_gene: TRBJ2-7
d_gene: TRBD2
v_gene: TRBV5-1
abundance: NA

CDR3nt: TGTGCCAGCAGCTTAGGGGGCGATGGCTACACCTTC
CDR3aa: CASSLGGDGYTF
j_gene: TRBJ1-2
d_gene: NA
v_gene: TRBV7-9
abundance: once

CDR3nt: TGCGCCAGCAGCCAAGAGGGGGGGACGATGTACGGCACTGAAGCTTTCTTT
CDR3aa: CASSQEGGTMYGTEAFF
j_gene: TRBJ1-1
d_gene: NA
v_gene: TRBV4-1
abundance: NA

CDR3nt: TGTGCCAGCTCACCACAGAACAGGGGCACCTATGGCTACACCTTC
CDR3aa: CASSPQNRGTYGYTF
j_gene: TRBJ1-2
d_gene: TRBD1
v_gene: TRBV18
abundance: NA

CDR3nt: TGCGCCAGCAGCGAAAGAGGGGACAGCGCGAACACCGGGGAGCTGTTTTTT
CDR3aa: CASSERGDSANTGELFF
j_gene: TRBJ2-2
d_gene: TRBD1
v_gene: TRBV4-1
abundance: NA

CDR3nt: TGTGCCAGCAAGCGGGGAGGTTCGGGGGATCAGCCCCAGCATTTT
CDR3aa: CASKRGGSGDQPQHF
j_gene: TRBJ1-5
d_gene: NA
v_gene: TRBV11-2
abundance: NA